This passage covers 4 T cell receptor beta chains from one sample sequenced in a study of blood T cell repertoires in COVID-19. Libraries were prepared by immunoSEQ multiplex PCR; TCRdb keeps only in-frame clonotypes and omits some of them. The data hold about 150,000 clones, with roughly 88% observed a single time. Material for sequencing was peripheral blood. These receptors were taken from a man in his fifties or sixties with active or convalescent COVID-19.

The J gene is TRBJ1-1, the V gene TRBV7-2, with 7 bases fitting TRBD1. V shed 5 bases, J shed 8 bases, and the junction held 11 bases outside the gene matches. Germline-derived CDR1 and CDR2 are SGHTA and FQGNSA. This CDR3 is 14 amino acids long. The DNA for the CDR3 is TGTGCCAGCAGCCGTAACCTCCCAGGGGGGGAAGCTTTCTTT. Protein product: CASSRNLPGGEAFF.

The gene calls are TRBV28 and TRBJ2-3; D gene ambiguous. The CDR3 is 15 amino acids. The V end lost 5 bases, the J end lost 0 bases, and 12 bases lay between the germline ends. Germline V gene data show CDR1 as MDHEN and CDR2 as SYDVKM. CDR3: CASSLPGGSTDTQYF. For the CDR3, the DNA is TGTGCCAGCAGTCTCCCCGGCGGAAGCACAGATACGCAGTATTTT.

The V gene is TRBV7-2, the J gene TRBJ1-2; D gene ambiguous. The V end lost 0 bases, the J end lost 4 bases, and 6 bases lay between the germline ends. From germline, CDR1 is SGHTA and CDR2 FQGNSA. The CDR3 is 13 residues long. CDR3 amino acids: CASSLAEGYGYTF. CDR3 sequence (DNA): TGTGCCAGCAGCTTAGCAGAGGGCTATGGCTACACCTTC.

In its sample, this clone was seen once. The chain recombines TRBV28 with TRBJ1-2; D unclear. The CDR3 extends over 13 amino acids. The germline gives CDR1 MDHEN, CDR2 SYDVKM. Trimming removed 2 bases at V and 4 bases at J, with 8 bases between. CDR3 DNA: TGTGCCAGCAGTTTACCGGGTTTCTATGGCTACACCTTC. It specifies CASSLPGFYGYTF.